The 29 T cell receptor beta chains below were found in one sample sequenced in a study of T cells in tuberculosis. TCRdb's table, derived via immunoSEQ multiplex PCR, lists solely in-frame clones and lacks some. Of tens of thousands of clones detected, more than 90% appear once; the ten largest clones hold approximately 7.9%. What was sequenced was PBMCs. These TCRs come from a donor aged 10-29 years with latent tuberculosis or without tuberculosis infection.

The chain has TRBV5-4 and TRBJ1-4; D is undetermined. The CDR3 is made up of 13 amino acids. Looked up from germline, CDR1 is SGHNT and CDR2 is YYREEE (reference sequence). V was clipped by 4 bases and J by 6 bases, with 10 bases between them. CDR3 residues: CASSHAGDEKLFF. The CDR3 DNA is TGTGCCAGCAGCCACGCCGGGGATGAAAAACTGTTTTTT.

This CDR3 reads CASSYSTGTNTEAFF. CDR3 nucleotides: TGTGCCAGCAGTTATTCGACAGGGACGAACACTGAAGCTTTCTTT. The V gene is TRBV6-6, the J gene TRBJ1-1; 7 bases agree with TRBD1. V was clipped by 3 bases and J by 1 base; unmatched bases: 5. CDR3 length equals 15 residues. Germline CDR1 is MNHNY and CDR2 is SVGAGI (reference sequence).

This chain joins TRBV11-2 and TRBJ1-1, with D perhaps matching TRBD1 (5 bases). Germline V gene sequence: CDR1 SGHAT, CDR2 FQNNGV. V lost 5 bases and J lost 6, with 13 bases in between. This CDR3 spans 13 amino acids. CDR3 loop: CASSPHGGAEAFF. DNA for the CDR3: TGTGCCAGCAGCCCGCATGGGGGGGCTGAAGCTTTCTTT.

The chain is built from TRBV6-5 and TRBJ2-1, with a weak D call TRBD2 (5 bases). The CDR3 loop spans 12 amino acids. V was clipped by 6 bases and J by 15 bases, with 18 bases between them. CDR1 is MNHEY, CDR2 SVGAGI, per germline. As DNA, the CDR3 is TGTGCCAGCAGGGACCCTAGCAAAGGGTGGTTCTTC. It specifies CASRDPSKGWFF.

The table lists this clone with a count of one. The genes are TRBV5-6 and TRBJ1-2, with D possibly TRBD1 on 5 matching bases. This CDR3 comprises 14 residues. Trimming removed 2 bases at V and 8 bases at J, with 16 bases between. From germline, CDR1 is SGHDT and CDR2 YYEEEE. The chain's CDR3 is CASSLGVGAWGYTF. The DNA for the CDR3 is TGTGCCAGCAGCTTAGGGGTAGGGGCGTGGGGCTACACCTTC.

The chain combines TRBV7-9 with TRBJ2-5; 11 positions agree with TRBD1. The length of the CDR3 is 16 residues. V was pared by 4 bases and J by 3 bases, with 7 bases of the junction left unmatched. The germline V gene has CDR1 SEHNR and CDR2 FQNEAQ (reference sequence). CDR3 coding DNA: TGTGCCAGCAGCTCAATTGGGACAGGGGGAAAAGAGACCCAGTACTTC. This codes for CASSSIGTGGKETQYF.

This sequence joins TRBV14 and TRBJ2-1; weak D call: TRBD1 (5 bases). The CDR3 loop spans 14 amino acids. Per germline, CDR1 SGHDN and CDR2 FVKESK. The V end was cut by 3 bases, the J end by 4 bases, with 10 bases between. The DNA of the CDR3 is TGTGCCAGCAGCCACTCAGGGTTTTACAATGAGCAGTTCTTC. Translating gives CASSHSGFYNEQFF.

Here the CDR3 DNA reads TGTGCCAGCAGCCCAGAGCCGACAGTCGGCGAGCAGTACTTC. Its translation: CASSPEPTVGEQYF. The genes are TRBV9 and TRBJ2-7, with a possible D match to TRBD1 (5 bases). Trimming removed 4 bases at V and 6 bases at J, with 17 bases between. Germline-derived CDR1 and CDR2 are SGDLS and YYNGEE. The CDR3 extends over 14 amino acids.

J is TRBJ1-2 and V is TRBV4-2; a weak D match, TRBD1 (5 bases). The CDR3 sequence is 19 residues long. Trimming stripped 0 bases from V and 7 bases from J, with 27 bases between. Germline CDR1 is LGHNA and CDR2 is YNFKEQ. CDR3 in amino acids: CASSQDLSGRRSERGGYTF. CDR3 nucleotide sequence: TGTGCCAGCAGCCAAGATCTTTCCGGACGGAGATCCGAAAGGGGTGGCTACACCTTC.

Note on this clone: Distinct nucleotide sequences in the sample also encode this CDR3. V and J are TRBV30 and TRBJ1-5; TRBD1 matches at 7 bases. This CDR3 spans 13 amino acids. Germline assignment: CDR1 GTSNPN and CDR2 SVGIG (reference sequence). V lost 3 bases and J lost 4; bases outside the gene matches: 3. The CDR3 DNA reads as TGTGCCTGGAGCGCACAGGGGAATCAGCCCCAGCATTTT. Translating gives CAWSAQGNQPQHF.

The chain has TRBV30 and TRBJ1-1, with a possible D match to TRBD1 (6 bases). The length of the CDR3 is 13 residues. CDR1 is GTSNPN, CDR2 SVGIG, per germline (reference sequence). V was pared by 0 bases and J by 4 bases, with 9 bases between. The CDR3 here is CAWSVRGGTEAFF. The CDR3 DNA reads TGTGCCTGGAGTGTAAGAGGGGGCACTGAAGCTTTCTTT.

CDR3 sequence reads: CASSSGQGSYNEQFF. The CDR3 nucleotides are TGTGCCAGCAGCTCGGGACAGGGGTCCTACAATGAGCAGTTCTTC. The J gene is TRBJ2-1, the V gene TRBV7-9, with 10 positions matching TRBD1. CDR3 size: 15 residues. The J segment lost 1 base and the V segment lost 4 bases, leaving 1 base of the junction unmatched. The germline V gene encodes CDR1 SEHNR and CDR2 FQNEAQ (reference sequence).

The chain is built from TRBV19 and TRBJ1-1; tentative D call: TRBD1 (5 bases). This CDR3 has 13 amino acids. Germline CDR1 and CDR2: LNHDA and SQIVND (reference sequence). Trimming pared 3 bases from V and 1 base from J, leaving 6 bases between. Written as DNA, the CDR3 is TGTGCCAGTAGTATCGGACAGAACACTGAAGCTTTCTTT. Translated, it gives CASSIGQNTEAFF. The full variable domain, with the rest looked up from reference TRBV19 and TRBJ1-1, is DGGITQSPKYLFRKEGQNVTLSCEQNLNHDAMYWYRQDPGQGLRLIYYSQIVNDFQKGDIAEGYSVSREKKESFPLTVTSAQKNPTAFYLCASSIGQNTEAFFGQGTRLTVV.

The rearrangement uses TRBV19 and TRBJ2-7; D is possibly TRBD1 (6 bases). The germline gives CDR1 LNHDA, CDR2 SQIVND (reference sequence). The CDR3 runs to 14 residues. With 6 bases removed from V and 3 bases from J, the gap between germline ends came to 15 bases. This chain's CDR3 is CASSPGTLDYEQYF. CDR3 coding DNA: TGTGCCAGTAGCCCCGGGACACTAGACTACGAGCAGTACTTC. The whole variable domain, remainder taken from reference TRBV19 and TRBJ2-7, is DGGITQSPKYLFRKEGQNVTLSCEQNLNHDAMYWYRQDPGQGLRLIYYSQIVNDFQKGDIAEGYSVSREKKESFPLTVTSAQKNPTAFYLCASSPGTLDYEQYFGPGTRLTVT.

V gene TRBV6-5 combines with J gene TRBJ2-7; maybe TRBD2 (5 bases). The CDR3 is 14 amino acids. V lost 8 bases and J 2 bases, leaving 16 bases between the germline ends. CDR1 and CDR2 (germline): MNHEY, SVGAGI. The DNA of the CDR3 is TGTGCCAGCTCGAGGGTTTTCTCTACCTACGAGCAGTACTTC. Residues: CASSRVFSTYEQYF.

This chain uses TRBV2 with TRBJ1-1; 10 bases fit TRBD1. CDR3 length equals 14 residues. Germline V gene lookup returns CDR1 SNHLY and CDR2 FYNNEI. V lost 11 bases to trimming and J lost 4 bases; unmatched junction nucleotides: 10. The CDR3, as DNA: TGTGCCCGGTCGTTGGGACAGGGGCGCACTGAAGCTTTCTTT. Translated, it gives CARSLGQGRTEAFF. The whole variable domain, remainder taken from reference TRBV2 and TRBJ1-1, is EPEVTQTPSHQVTQMGQEVILRCVPISNHLYFYWYRQILGQKVEFLVSFYNNEISEKSEIFDDQFSVERPDGSNFTLKIRSTKLEDSAMYFCARSLGQGRTEAFFGQGTRLTVV.

The chain employs TRBV29-1 and TRBJ2-3; 9 bases match TRBD1. This CDR3 has 13 amino acids. Germline V gene sequence: CDR1 SQVTM, CDR2 ANQGSEA. The CDR3 reads CSLTGGRTDTQYF. DNA for the CDR3: TGCAGTCTCACAGGGGGCCGAACAGATACGCAGTATTTT.

This rearrangement joins TRBV7-2 to TRBJ2-7; maybe TRBD2 (5 bases). There are 18 residues in the CDR3. V was trimmed by 3 bases and J by 3 bases, leaving 24 bases between them. Per germline, CDR1 SGHTA and CDR2 FQGNSA. The CDR3 nucleotides are TGTGCCAGCAGCTTTACTAGAAATAACCCCGGGAAGAACTACGAGCAGTACTTC. Its translation: CASSFTRNNPGKNYEQYF.

V is TRBV11-2 and J is TRBJ2-5, with D possibly being TRBD2 (6 bases). Germline CDR1 and CDR2: SGHAT and FQNNGV. V lost 5 bases and J lost 0, with 10 bases in between. The CDR3 loop spans 14 amino acids. The DNA for the CDR3 is TGTGCCAGCAGCAGACGGGACTACCAAGAGACCCAGTACTTC. Translation gives CASSRRDYQETQYF.

This sequence joins TRBV7-9 and TRBJ2-7; TRBD2 matches at 9 bases. The J segment lost 6 bases and the V segment lost 1 base, leaving 10 bases of the junction unmatched. Germline-derived CDR1 and CDR2 are SEHNR and FQNEAQ (reference sequence). There are 16 residues in the CDR3. Here the CDR3 reads CASSLVSGLAGFEQYF. CDR3 nucleotide sequence: TGTGCCAGCAGCTTAGTATCGGGACTAGCTGGCTTCGAGCAGTACTTC.

CDR3 in DNA: TGCGCCAGCAGCCAAGAATCAGGGATCAGCACCTACGAGCAGTACTTC. The encoded protein is CASSQESGISTYEQYF. The rearrangement links TRBV4-1 to TRBJ2-7, with D perhaps TRBD1 (5 bases). Trimming cost V 0 bases and J 2 bases, with 14 bases left between them. From germline, CDR1 is MGHRA and CDR2 YSYEKL. CDR3 length equals 16 residues.

The chain couples TRBV19 to TRBJ1-4, with a weak D call TRBD1 (5 bases). The CDR3 loop spans 13 amino acids. The V gene lost 4 bases and the J gene lost 3 bases, with 6 bases spanning the gap. Germline CDR1 LNHDA, CDR2 SQIVND (reference sequence). Here the CDR3 reads CASSKGANEKLFF. DNA for the CDR3: TGTGCCAGTAGTAAAGGGGCTAATGAAAAACTGTTTTTT.

The chain recombines TRBV6-5 with TRBJ2-3; possibly TRBD2 for D (6 bases). The germline CDR1 and CDR2 sequences are MNHEY and SVGAGI. Trimming pared 10 bases from V and 2 bases from J, leaving 13 bases between. The CDR3 runs to 13 residues. The CDR3 sequence is CATSGDLTDTQYF. The CDR3 coding sequence is TGTGCCACCTCGGGGGACCTCACAGATACGCAGTATTTT.

The genes are TRBV14 and TRBJ2-1; TRBD2 matches 9 bases. The CDR3 sequence is 16 residues long. Germline-derived CDR1 and CDR2 are SGHDN and FVKESK. V lost 4 bases to trimming and J lost 6 bases; unmatched junction nucleotides: 10. In DNA, the CDR3 is TGTGCCAGCAGCCTACCCGGGACTAGCCCCCCCAATGAGCAGTTCTTC. This translates into CASSLPGTSPPNEQFF.

The chain employs TRBV6-5 and TRBJ1-5; perhaps TRBD1 as D (5 bases). This CDR3 has 15 amino acids. Per germline, CDR1 MNHEY and CDR2 SVGAGI. V was cut by 4 bases and J by 1 base, with 11 bases left in between. CDR3 DNA: TGTGCCAGCAGTTTTGGTTCAGGGAGCAATCAGCCCCAGCATTTT. Its translation: CASSFGSGSNQPQHF.

This sequence joins TRBV18 and TRBJ1-3, with D maybe TRBD1 (5 bases). Germline CDR1 is KGHSH and CDR2 is LQKENI. The CDR3 contains 17 residues. Trimming removed 3 bases from V and 0 bases from J, with 15 bases in between. Here the CDR3 reads CASSPLRDSISGNTIYF. The CDR3 DNA reads as TGTGCCAGCTCACCCCTAAGAGACAGCATCTCTGGAAACACCATATATTTT.

The chain couples TRBV18 to TRBJ2-1, with 8 bases matching TRBD1. The V segment lost 4 bases and the J segment 4 bases; nucleotides outside the gene matches: 9. CDR1 is KGHSH, CDR2 LQKENI, per germline. This CDR3 is built from 16 residues. This CDR3 is CASSRIGQGSYNEQFF. The CDR3 bases are TGTGCCAGCTCACGAATAGGACAGGGAAGTTACAATGAGCAGTTCTTC.

V and J are TRBV5-8 and TRBJ2-7; a possible D gene is TRBD1 (5 bases). The CDR3 runs 13 residues. In germline, CDR1 is SGHTS, CDR2 YDEGEE. With 0 bases removed from V and 6 bases from J, the gap between germline ends came to 10 bases. Here the CDR3 reads CASSLVRGSEQYF. CDR3 DNA sequence: TGTGCCAGCAGCTTGGTTAGGGGAAGCGAGCAGTACTTC.

The chain combines TRBV5-6 with TRBJ1-5; perhaps TRBD1 as D (6 bases). This CDR3 contains 18 residues. V lost 5 bases and J lost 2, with 23 bases in between. Germline CDR1 reads SGHDT; CDR2 reads YYEEEE. The CDR3 is CASSPGPRRGSGNQPQHF. CDR3 nucleotides: TGTGCCAGCAGTCCTGGACCTCGCAGGGGTTCGGGCAATCAGCCCCAGCATTTT.